This T cell receptor (beta chain) originates from a study of CD8+CD57+ T cells in acquired aplastic anemia listed by TCRdb under 2018. Notes on the research overall: DNA extracted from sorted CD4+ and CD8+ cells had a mean of around 3.3 ug, with a range of 0.2 to 27.4 ug. A CD8+CD57+ expansion meant a frequency higher than the mean frequency seen in healthy subjects.

Points the paper makes about the study in general: No significant difference in CD8+ Simpson's diversity was found between patients and healthy controls (P=0.060). Around 30 CD8+ CDR3 sequences were found to be shared between patients and controls, but these sequences appeared to be highly expressed in patients and within the immunodominant clones of the patients.

This clonotype occurred a few times. Its antigen remains unidentified. The sample holds no much larger clone one base away, and base qualities are not on file. Genomic DNA was used as template for profiling of TCR beta VDJ combinations and CDR3 sequences. An Illumina HiSeq 2000 was used for TCR repertoire sequencing. The original pipeline was this. TRBV/TRBJ rearrangement plots, CDR3 size and DJ length profiles, and Simpson's diversity index were used to assess repertoires. The immunodominant clone was defined as the most abundant DNA sequence in deep sequencing data. CDR3 amino acid sequences were checked for sharing between subjects and were compared against published repertoires and the VDJdb database. The public sequencing data were trimmed at Q25 with fastp and processed into clonotypes with MiXCR by TCRdb, which kept only in-frame beta chains. When rows share a CDR3 protein, they turn into one entry using the most common DNA and genes. The V and J calls follow TCRdb's processing rather than the paper's. The sample table shows under 200,000 distinct CDR3 sequences, and approximately 48% are seen once. The ten largest make up roughly 1.8% of the sample.

Flow cytometry had shown CD8+CD57+ cell expansion in the patients selected for sequencing. All patients had severe acquired aplastic anemia diagnosed by International Study of Aplastic Anemia and Agranulocytosis and Camitta criteria. Patients had received no therapy at the time of blood sampling. TCR repertoires of sorted CD4+ and CD8+ blood T cells from severe aplastic anemia patients and healthy subjects were deep-sequenced in the study. Patients were enrolled in the USA under clinicaltrials.gov protocols 00001620, 01623167, 00001397, 00071045, 00081523 and 00961064. Ficoll-Paque density gradient centrifugation was used to isolate peripheral blood mononuclear cells. Before DNA extraction, CD4+ and CD8+ T cells were sorted with FACS or magnetic beads. CDR1 and CDR2 were assigned from the germline V gene as MNHNS and SASEGT. The CDR3 runs 16 amino acids, cysteine and phenylalanine included. Only CDR3 DNA remains: 48 bases, in frame from the first base. V is pared back by 8 bases and J by 5 bases, with 22 bases lying between the germline termini.

The source of this sequence is a human donor with aplastic anemia. In this chain, TRBV6-1 is recombined with TRBJ2-1, with an unclear D gene assignment. Sequencing was performed on sorted CD4+, CD8+, or CD8+CD57+ T cells (not recorded which) from PBMCs. The DNA is TGTGCCAGCGTAGTGGGCCGACCGACCTTTAACAATGAGCAGTTCTTC. It codes for CASVVGRPTFNNEQFF.